A selection of T cell receptor beta chains follows, all from one sample in a study of T cell repertoires in cytomegalovirus infection. From the reads, TCRdb called clonotypes with MiXCR, one entry per CDR3 protein. Of hundreds of thousands of distinct CDR3 sequences in the sample, approximately 6.7% were seen once. The material sequenced was PBMCs. These TCRs come from a human donor in good health (CMV status not recorded). Some clones in this sample may be carry-over from other donors' samples. Each CDR3 is given with its conserved first and last residue. The D gene is left open where the match is weak. A row's size may be missing; if present it is once, few, many or a size class.

d_call	j_call	clone_size	v_call	cdr3_nt	cdr3_aa
-	TRBJ1-2	-	TRBV15	TGTGCCACCAGCAGAGATCAGGGGAGCTATGGCTACACCTTC	CATSRDQGSYGYTF
-	TRBJ2-3	many	TRBV5-1	TGCGCCAGCAGCTTGGTGGGCGTTGGGAGCACAGATACGCAGTATTTT	CASSLVGVGSTDTQYF
TRBD1	TRBJ2-7	-	TRBV5-1	TGCGCCAGCAGCTTATCCCCCGGGACAGGGATGTACGAGCAGTACTTC	CASSLSPGTGMYEQYF
TRBD1	TRBJ1-1	many	TRBV9	TGTGCCAGCAGCGCGACAGGGGGTGAGTACACTGAAGCTTTCTTT	CASSATGGEYTEAFF
TRBD2	TRBJ2-7	many	TRBV7-2	TGTGCCAGCAGCAAACTAGCGGCCGCCTACGAGCAGTACTTC	CASSKLAAAYEQYF
-	TRBJ1-2	many	TRBV5-1	TGCGCCAGCAGCTTGTTCTTGGACTACACCTTC	CASSLFLDYTF
TRBD1	TRBJ1-2	many	TRBV7-9	TGTGCCAGCAGCTCGGGGGACAGGGCTGGTGGCTACACCTTC	CASSSGDRAGGYTF
-	TRBJ1-5	many	TRBV29-1	TGCAGCGCCGAGGCGGATAATCAGCCCCAGCATTTT	CSAEADNQPQHF
TRBD1	TRBJ1-2	many	TRBV9	TGTGCCAGCAGCTTAGCCACAGGGGAAAACTATGGCTACACCTTC	CASSLATGENYGYTF
-	TRBJ1-2	-	TRBV7-9	TGTGCCAGCAGCTCGAACAGGGCCGACACCTTC	CASSSNRADTF
TRBD1	TRBJ2-7	-	TRBV11-2	TGTGCCAGCAGCTGGGACAGGGGCCCCTACGAGCAGTACTTC	CASSWDRGPYEQYF
-	TRBJ2-5	many	TRBV28	TGTGCCAGCGTCCCTCTCGGGGAGAAAGAGACCCAGTACTTC	CASVPLGEKETQYF
-	TRBJ1-1	many	TRBV4-1	TGCGCCAGCAGCCACCACGGGACGGGGAACACTGAAGCTTTCTTT	CASSHHGTGNTEAFF
-	TRBJ1-4	-	TRBV20-1	TGCAGTGCTAGTTTCATGATCGAAAAACTGTTTTTT	CSASFMIEKLFF
-	TRBJ1-6	-	TRBV15	TGTGCCACCAGCAGAGATCGAGGGGAAAGTTCACCCCTCCACTTT	CATSRDRGESSPLHF
TRBD2	TRBJ2-3	many	TRBV7-2	TGTGCCAGCAGCTTCACTAGCGGGGGGCCGACGAGCACAGATACGCAGTATTTT	CASSFTSGGPTSTDTQYF
-	TRBJ1-1	many	TRBV30	TGTGCCTCTGTTGGGGGGATCGGGGGCACTGAAGCTTTCTTT	CASVGGIGGTEAFF
-	TRBJ1-1	many	TRBV28	TGTGCCAGCAGTTTCCCCGACAGGAAGACTGAAGCTTTCTTT	CASSFPDRKTEAFF
-	TRBJ2-7	many	TRBV20-1	TGCAGTGCTAGTGGGGGCAGGGTGAACTACGAGCAGTACTTC	CSASGGRVNYEQYF
TRBD1	TRBJ1-6	many	TRBV7-2	TGTGCCATTAGACAGGGGGCGAATTCACCCCTCCACTTT	CAIRQGANSPLHF
TRBD1	TRBJ1-1	many	TRBV7-8	TGTGCCAGCAGCCCGGGCAGGGGACAGGGCTCTGAAGCTTTCTTT	CASSPGRGQGSEAFF
-	TRBJ2-7	many	TRBV6-2/TRBV6-3	TGTGCCAGCATCGAGGGAGCCGAGCAGTACTTC	CASIEGAEQYF
TRBD2	TRBJ2-1	-	TRBV24-1	TGTGCCACCAGTGATGAGCGGGGAACGTACAATGAGCAGTTCTTC	CATSDERGTYNEQFF
TRBD2	TRBJ2-3	few	TRBV14	TGTGCCAGCAGCCAAGGATGGACTAGCGGGGGTTCTCGCACAGATACGCAGTATTTT	CASSQGWTSGGSRTDTQYF
-	TRBJ2-7	many	TRBV28	TGTGCCACCCCGAAAAACCGGGACAACTCCTACGAGCAGTACTTC	CATPKNRDNSYEQYF
-	TRBJ2-4	many	TRBV29-1	TGCAGCGTTCATCGGCCAGGGGAGGACATTCAGTACTTC	CSVHRPGEDIQYF
-	TRBJ2-7	-	TRBV5-5	TGTGCCAGCAGCCCCTGGACTGGGATGGGCGAGCAGTACTTC	CASSPWTGMGEQYF
-	TRBJ2-3	many	TRBV7-2	TGTGCCAGCAGCTTTGACAGGGGCAAGGGGGGGGATACGCAGTATTTT	CASSFDRGKGGDTQYF
-	TRBJ1-2	many	TRBV28	TGTGCCAGCAGTTCCGGGACACCCCTCCTCGGTGGCTACACCTTC	CASSSGTPLLGGYTF
-	TRBJ1-1	many	TRBV7-8	TGTGCCAGCAGCTCCCGTATGTGGGACTATGAAGCTTTCTTT	CASSSRMWDYEAFF
TRBD2	TRBJ2-6	many	TRBV11-2	TGTGCCAGCAGCCCGAGCGGGGCTGGGGCCAACGTCCTGACTTTC	CASSPSGAGANVLTF
-	TRBJ2-1	many	TRBV4-1	TGCGCCAGCAGCCAAGAATCGGAGGTGCGAGGTGAGCAGTTCTTC	CASSQESEVRGEQFF
-	TRBJ1-2	many	TRBV20-1	TGCAGTGCTAGAGATGGTTCGGGGAATTATGGCTACACCTTC	CSARDGSGNYGYTF
TRBD1	TRBJ1-2	many	TRBV28	TGTGCCAGCAGTCTTCCGGGACAGGGGGTAAACTATGGCTACACCTTC	CASSLPGQGVNYGYTF
TRBD2	TRBJ2-3	few	TRBV20-1	TGCAGTGCTAGACGGGGGGGGGGCCGTTACAGCACAGATACGCAGTATTTT	CSARRGGGRYSTDTQYF
-	TRBJ1-1	many	TRBV6-2/TRBV6-3	TGTGCCAGCAGCACCGGTCGGGGGGGCGCGGTCCCTGAAGCTTTCTTT	CASSTGRGGAVPEAFF
-	TRBJ2-5	many	TRBV6-6	TGTGCCAGCGGGGGGCAGGGGCAAGAGACCCAGTACTTC	CASGGQGQETQYF
-	TRBJ2-2	many	TRBV23-1	TGCGCCAGCAGTCAATCGCGGGGGAGGAAGGACAGGGTCGGTCCCACCGGGGAGCTGTTTTTT	CASSQSRGRKDRVGPTGELFF
-	TRBJ1-2	-	TRBV2	TGTGCCAGCAGGGACAGATACTATGGCTACACCTTC	CASRDRYYGYTF
-	TRBJ2-7	many	TRBV6-1	TGTGCCAGCAGTGACAGCCCCGAGCAGTACTTC	CASSDSPEQYF
TRBD2	TRBJ2-3	few	TRBV7-9	TGTGCCAGCAGTTTTGGGACTAGCGGCACAGATACGCAGTATTTT	CASSFGTSGTDTQYF